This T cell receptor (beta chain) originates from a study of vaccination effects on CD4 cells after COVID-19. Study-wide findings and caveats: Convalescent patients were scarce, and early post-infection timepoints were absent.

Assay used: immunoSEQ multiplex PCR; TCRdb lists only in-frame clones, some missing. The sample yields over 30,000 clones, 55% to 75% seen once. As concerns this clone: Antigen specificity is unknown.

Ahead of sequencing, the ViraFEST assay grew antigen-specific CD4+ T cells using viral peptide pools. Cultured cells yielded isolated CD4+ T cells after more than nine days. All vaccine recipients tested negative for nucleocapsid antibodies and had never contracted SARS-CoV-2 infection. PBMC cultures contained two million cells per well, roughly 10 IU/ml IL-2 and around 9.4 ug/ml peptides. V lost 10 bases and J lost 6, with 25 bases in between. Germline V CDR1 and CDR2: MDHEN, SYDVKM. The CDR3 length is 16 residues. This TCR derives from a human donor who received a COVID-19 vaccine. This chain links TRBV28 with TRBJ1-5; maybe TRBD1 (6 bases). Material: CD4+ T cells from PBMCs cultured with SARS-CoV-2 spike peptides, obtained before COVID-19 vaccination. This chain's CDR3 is CATLTLRAGVGQPQHF. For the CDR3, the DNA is TGTGCCACCCTAACCCTAAGGGCAGGGGTGGGTCAGCCCCAGCATTTT.